This section outlines one TCR beta chain sequence together with its context. V gave up 0 bases and J gave up 5 bases, with 13 bases separating them. CDR3 length: 15 residues. Germline lookup yields CDR1 KGHSH and CDR2 LQKENI. The data derive from a study of blood T cell repertoires in COVID-19. Study-wide context: Acute-phase and convalescent COVID-19 samples originated in the United States, Italy and Spain. PBMCs, B-cell-depleted T cells, or T cells provided the cDNA or gDNA that made up the material.

In the authors' methods: Scientists estimated how many nucleated cells there were by amplifying reference gene primers. The method was immunoSEQ multiplex PCR; TCRdb's version includes in-frame clones alone and lacks a portion of them. V, J and clone size are taken as reported in that table, and D and trimming were inferred from the DNA itself. The table has about 70,000 clones, about 90% seen once; the top ten hold about 12%. The chain has TRBV18 and TRBJ2-5; possibly TRBD1 for D (6 bases). The source is a human donor in a cohort sampled during active COVID-19. Material for sequencing was peripheral blood. For the CDR3, the DNA is TGTGCCAGCTCACCACCGGTCGGACAGTCGGAGACCCAGTACTTC. Encoded protein: CASSPPVGQSETQYF.